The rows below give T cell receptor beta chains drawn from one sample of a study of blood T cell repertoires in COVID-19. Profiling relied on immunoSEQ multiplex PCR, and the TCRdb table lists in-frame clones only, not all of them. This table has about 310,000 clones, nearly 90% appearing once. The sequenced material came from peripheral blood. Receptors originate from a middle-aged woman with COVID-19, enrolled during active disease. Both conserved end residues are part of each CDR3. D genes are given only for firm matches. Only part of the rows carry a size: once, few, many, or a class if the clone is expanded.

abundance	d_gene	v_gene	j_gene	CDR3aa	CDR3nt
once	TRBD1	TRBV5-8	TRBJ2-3	CASRVVGQSTDTQYF	TGTGCCAGCAGGGTGGTGGGACAGAGCACAGATACGCAGTATTTT
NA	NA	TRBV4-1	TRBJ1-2	CASSQDNGRNPYGYTF	TGCGCCAGCAGCCAAGATAACGGCAGGAACCCCTATGGCTACACCTTC
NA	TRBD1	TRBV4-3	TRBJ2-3	CASSQGQGAPPDTQYF	TGCGCCAGCAGCCAAGGACAGGGGGCGCCCCCAGATACGCAGTATTTT
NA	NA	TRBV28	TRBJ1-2	CASSPQPNGLGGYTF	TGTGCCAGCAGTCCCCAACCAAATGGACTGGGGGGCTACACCTTC
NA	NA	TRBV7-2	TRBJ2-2	CASSSDSSTGELFF	TGTGCCAGCAGCTCGGACAGCTCCACCGGGGAGCTGTTTTTT
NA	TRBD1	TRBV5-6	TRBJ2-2	CASSFGRGFANTGELFF	TGTGCCAGCAGCTTCGGCAGGGGGTTTGCGAACACCGGGGAGCTGTTTTTT
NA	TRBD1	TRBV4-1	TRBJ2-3	CASSVRDSPDTQYF	TGCGCCAGCAGCGTCCGGGACAGCCCCGATACGCAGTATTTT
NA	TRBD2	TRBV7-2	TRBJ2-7	CASSLGLAGGISEQYF	TGTGCCAGCAGCTTAGGCCTAGCGGGAGGTATATCCGAGCAGTACTTC
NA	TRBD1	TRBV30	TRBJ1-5	CACNRGLGQPQHF	TGTGCCTGCAACAGGGGGCTTGGACAGCCCCAGCATTTT
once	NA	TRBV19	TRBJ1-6	CASRGRGSSYNSPLHF	TGTGCCAGTAGAGGCAGGGGAAGCTCCTATAATTCACCCCTCCACTTT
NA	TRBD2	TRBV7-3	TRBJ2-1	CASSPGLAGGVGNEQFF	TGTGCCAGCAGCCCCGGTCTAGCGGGAGGTGTAGGCAATGAGCAGTTCTTC
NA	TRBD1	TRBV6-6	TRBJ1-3	CASNNRQGARGNTIYF	TGTGCCAGCAATAATAGACAGGGGGCGAGAGGAAACACCATATATTTT
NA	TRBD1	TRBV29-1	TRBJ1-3	CSVEAAGGSGNTIYF	TGCAGCGTTGAGGCAGCAGGGGGAAGTGGAAACACCATATATTTT
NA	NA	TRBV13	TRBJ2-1	CASSFIQGSLNEQFF	TGTGCCAGCAGCTTTATACAGGGTTCACTCAATGAGCAGTTCTTC
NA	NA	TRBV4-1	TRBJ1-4	CASSQVGAGIEKLFF	TGCGCCAGCAGCCAAGTGGGCGCCGGGATTGAAAAACTGTTTTTT
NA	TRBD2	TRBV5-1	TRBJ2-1	CASSSSGGYNEQFF	TGCGCCAGCAGCAGTAGCGGGGGCTACAATGAGCAGTTCTTC
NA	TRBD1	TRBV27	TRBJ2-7	CASSRDRDRYEQYF	TGTGCCAGCAGTCGCGACAGGGACCGCTACGAGCAGTACTTC
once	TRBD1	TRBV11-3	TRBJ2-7	CASSLDETGRYEQYF	TGTGCCAGCAGCTTAGACGAGACAGGGCGGTACGAGCAGTACTTC
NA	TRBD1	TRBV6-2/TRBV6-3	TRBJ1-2	CASSYVLQGGYGYTF	TGTGCCAGCAGTTACGTCCTACAGGGGGGCTATGGCTACACCTTC
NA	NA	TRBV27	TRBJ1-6	CASRPGKRNSPLHF	TGTGCCAGCAGACCAGGGAAACGTAATTCACCCCTCCACTTT
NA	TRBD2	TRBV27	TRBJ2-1	CASSSTFGREVPYNEQFF	TGTGCCAGCAGTTCCACCTTTGGCCGGGAGGTCCCCTACAATGAGCAGTTCTTC
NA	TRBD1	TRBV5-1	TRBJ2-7	CASSLDPGQGAYEQYF	TGCGCCAGCAGCTTGGATCCGGGACAGGGCGCTTACGAGCAGTACTTC
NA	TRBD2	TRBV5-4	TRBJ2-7	CASGPERGRSYEQYF	TGTGCCAGCGGCCCTGAGCGGGGGCGCTCCTACGAGCAGTACTTC
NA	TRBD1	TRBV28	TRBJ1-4	CASREWDRGNEKLFF	TGTGCCAGCAGGGAATGGGACAGGGGTAATGAAAAACTGTTTTTT
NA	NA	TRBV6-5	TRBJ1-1	CASTKRENTEAFF	TGTGCCAGCACCAAGAGGGAGAACACTGAAGCTTTCTTT
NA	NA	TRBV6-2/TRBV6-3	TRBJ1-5	CASSFDFLVRENQPQHF	TGTGCCAGCAGTTTTGATTTCTTGGTCAGGGAAAATCAGCCCCAGCATTTT
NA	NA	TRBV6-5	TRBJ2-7	CASTLPGHPYEQYF	TGTGCCAGCACCCTACCGGGACATCCTTACGAGCAGTACTTC
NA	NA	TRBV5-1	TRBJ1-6	CASSLARGPLSPLHF	TGCGCCAGCAGCTTGGCCAGGGGACCGCTTTCACCCCTCCACTTT
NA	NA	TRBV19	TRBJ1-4	CASSIYGQSNEKLFF	TGTGCCAGTAGTATCTATGGGCAGTCTAATGAAAAACTGTTTTTT
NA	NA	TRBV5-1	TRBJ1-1	CASSGGWANTEAFF	TGCGCCAGCAGCGGGGGGTGGGCGAACACTGAAGCTTTCTTT
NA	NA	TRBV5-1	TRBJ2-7	CASSPNGDTVNEQYF	TGCGCCAGCAGCCCGAACGGGGATACCGTCAACGAGCAGTACTTC
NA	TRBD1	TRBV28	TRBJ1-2	CASSPTQGRYYGYTF	TGTGCCAGCAGCCCTACACAGGGGCGCTACTATGGCTACACCTTC
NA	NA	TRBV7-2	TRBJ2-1	CASSLSALHNEQFF	TGTGCCAGCAGCTTAAGCGCCCTCCACAATGAGCAGTTCTTC
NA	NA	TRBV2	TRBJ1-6	CASSELDILPLHF	TGTGCCAGCAGTGAACTGGACATTCTTCCCCTCCACTTT
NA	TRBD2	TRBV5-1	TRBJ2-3	CASTFGGLAGAGMDTQYF	TGCGCCAGCACCTTTGGGGGACTAGCGGGGGCCGGGATGGATACGCAGTATTTT
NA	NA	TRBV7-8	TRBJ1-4	CASSRVYNEKLFF	TGTGCCAGCAGCCGCGTCTATAATGAAAAACTGTTTTTT
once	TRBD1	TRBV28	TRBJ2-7	CASSFGTGGFGEQYF	TGTGCCAGCAGTTTCGGGACAGGGGGCTTTGGCGAGCAGTACTTC
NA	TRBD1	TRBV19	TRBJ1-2	CASSRGTGDPNYGYTF	TGTGCCAGTAGCCGGGGGACAGGAGACCCTAACTATGGCTACACCTTC
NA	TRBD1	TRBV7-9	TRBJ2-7	CASSLDRGRGGQYF	TGTGCCAGCAGCTTAGACAGGGGGCGCGGCGGGCAGTACTTC
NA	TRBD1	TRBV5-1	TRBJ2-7	CASSRDSNTYEQYF	TGCGCCAGCAGCCGGGACAGTAACACCTACGAGCAGTACTTC
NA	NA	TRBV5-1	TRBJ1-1	CASSLGAARGSTTEAFF	TGCGCCAGCAGCTTGGGGGCCGCTCGGGGGTCGACCACTGAAGCTTTCTTT
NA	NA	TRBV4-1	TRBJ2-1	CASARSGTYNEQFF	TGCGCCAGCGCTCGTAGCGGAACCTACAATGAGCAGTTCTTC
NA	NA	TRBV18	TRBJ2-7	CASSPLPGVTVSYEQYF	TGTGCCAGCTCACCACTGCCTGGGGTGACAGTCTCCTACGAGCAGTACTTC
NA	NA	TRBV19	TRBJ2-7	CASRNQRGGGYEQYF	TGTGCCAGTAGAAATCAAAGGGGTGGCGGTTACGAGCAGTACTTC
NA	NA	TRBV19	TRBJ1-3	CASSSGSAGNTIYF	TGTGCCAGTAGTTCTGGCAGCGCTGGAAACACCATATATTTT
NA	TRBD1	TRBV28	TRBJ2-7	CASSLRQLWTGGHEQYF	TGTGCCAGCAGTTTAAGGCAGCTATGGACAGGGGGACACGAGCAGTACTTC
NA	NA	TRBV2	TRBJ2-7	CASRVTTLSGYEQYF	TGTGCCAGCAGAGTTACGACCCTCTCGGGGTACGAGCAGTACTTC
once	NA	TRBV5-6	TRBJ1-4	CASTRGGPADEKLFF	TGTGCCAGCACCCGGGGTGGGCCAGCTGATGAAAAACTGTTTTTT
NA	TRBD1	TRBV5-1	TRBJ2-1	CASSLVPGQSYNEQFF	TGCGCCAGCAGCTTGGTACCGGGACAGTCCTACAATGAGCAGTTCTTC
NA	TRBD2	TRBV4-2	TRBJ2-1	CASSRQRESSYNEQFF	TGTGCCAGCAGCCGACAGCGGGAGAGCTCCTACAATGAGCAGTTCTTC
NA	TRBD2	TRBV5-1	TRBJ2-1	CASSPREGGRNEQFF	TGCGCCAGCTCTCCCCGGGAGGGGGGGCGGAATGAGCAGTTCTTC
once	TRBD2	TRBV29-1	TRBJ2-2	CSVEEGGLAGITGELFF	TGCAGCGTTGAAGAGGGCGGCTTAGCGGGAATCACCGGGGAGCTGTTTTTT
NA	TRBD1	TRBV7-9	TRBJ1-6	CASWDRGSPLHF	TGTGCCAGCTGGGACAGGGGTTCACCCCTCCACTTT
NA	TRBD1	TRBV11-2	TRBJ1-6	CASSAIPTGDSPLHF	TGTGCCAGCAGCGCAATCCCGACAGGGGATTCACCCCTCCACTTT
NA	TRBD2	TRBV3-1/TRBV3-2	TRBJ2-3	CASSHYHGTTTDTQYF	TGTGCCAGCAGCCACTACCACGGGACTACGACAGATACGCAGTATTTT
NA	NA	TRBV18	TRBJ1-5	CASSPSGGNQPQHF	TGTGCCAGCTCACCATCCGGGGGCAATCAGCCCCAGCATTTT
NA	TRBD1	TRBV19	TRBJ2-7	CASSRTGQNLYEQYF	TGTGCCAGTAGTAGGACGGGACAGAACCTCTACGAGCAGTACTTC
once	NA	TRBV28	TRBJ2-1	CASSLLADSRYHNEQFF	TGTGCCAGCAGTTTGTTGGCGGACTCTCGATACCACAATGAGCAGTTCTTC
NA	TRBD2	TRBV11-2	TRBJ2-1	CASSLALAGDNEQFF	TGTGCCAGCAGCTTGGCACTAGCGGGAGACAATGAGCAGTTCTTC
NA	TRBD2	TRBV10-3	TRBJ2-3	CAIRYSAGEVDTQYF	TGTGCCATCAGATATTCAGCGGGAGAGGTGGATACGCAGTATTTT